This TCR beta chain was sequenced during a study of blood T cell repertoires in COVID-19. Study-wide context: From the United States, Italy and Spain came samples of acute and convalescent COVID-19. T cells, B-cell-depleted T cells, or PBMCs provided the cDNA or gDNA that served as material.

In the source study's methods: Reference gene primer amplification in the assay estimated nucleated cell counts. The method was immunoSEQ multiplex PCR; TCRdb's version includes in-frame clones alone and lacks a portion of them. That table gives V, J and clone size, and the DNA gave D and trimming. This sample carries around 100,000 clones, approximately 89% of them seen once, and the ten largest clones take around 2.1%. Sample: peripheral blood. This receptor was obtained from a man in his forties or fifties with active COVID-19.

CDR3 protein: CATSRGQGAYNEQFF. DNA of the CDR3: TGTGCCACCAGCAGAGGGCAGGGGGCATACAATGAGCAGTTCTTC. The rearrangement uses TRBV15 and TRBJ2-1, with 8 bases identical to TRBD1. The CDR3 extends over 15 amino acids. V was clipped by 1 base and J by 4 bases; unmatched bases: 3. The germline gives CDR1 LNHNV, CDR2 YYDKDF (reference sequence). Full variable domain (missing parts from reference TRBV15 and TRBJ2-1): DAMVIQNPRYQVTQFGKPVTLSCSQTLNHNVMYWYQQKSSQAPKLLFHYYDKDFNNEADTPDNFQSRRPNTSFCFLDIRSPGLGDTAMYLCATSRGQGAYNEQFFGPGTRLTVL.